Listed below are T cell receptor beta chains from one sample, sequenced in a study of identical twins. One entry per CDR3 protein, called by TCRdb with MiXCR from the 5' RACE reads. The sample records 200,000 to 250,000 distinct CDR3 sequences, 6.5% being singletons. The data also belong to a second study, concerning T cells expressing NK-cell markers.

Sequencing was performed on CD8+ T cells sorted from blood. Every receptor here comes from a woman between 18 and 29 years old in good health. The CDR3 runs from the conserved cysteine through the conserved F or W. The D gene is left open where the match is weak. Rows may omit the clone size; those that give it use once, few, many or a size class.

d_call,v_call,j_call,clone_size,cdr3_nt,cdr3_aa
NA,TRBV7-6,TRBJ2-7,NA,TGTGCCAGCAGCTTATTACAGGGCTCACGCTACGAGCAGTACTTC,CASSLLQGSRYEQYF
NA,TRBV4-1,TRBJ1-1,few,TGCGCCAGCAGCCCCGGGCGGGGCGAGAACACTGAAGCTTTCTTT,CASSPGRGENTEAFF
NA,TRBV29-1,TRBJ2-6,few,TGCAGCGTTGGTACTGCGGACTCTGGGGCCAACGTCCTGACTTTC,CSVGTADSGANVLTF
NA,TRBV20-1,TRBJ2-3,few,TGCAGTGCTGGACTTGAGTTTAGCACAGATACGCAGTATTTT,CSAGLEFSTDTQYF
NA,TRBV5-1,TRBJ1-2,few,TGCGCCAGCAGCGGCAGACTCAACGATGGCTACACCTTC,CASSGRLNDGYTF
NA,TRBV6-1,TRBJ1-5,few,TGTGCCAGCAGCCGGGGGACAAATCAGCCCCAGCATTTT,CASSRGTNQPQHF
NA,TRBV5-1,TRBJ2-7,many,TGCGCCAGCAGCTTGGATTCGGCCTACGAGCAGTACTTC,CASSLDSAYEQYF
TRBD2,TRBV6-1,TRBJ2-5,NA,TGTGCCAGCAGCTTCCTAATCGGCGGGGGTCCAGGAGAGACCCAGTACTTC,CASSFLIGGGPGETQYF
NA,TRBV6-5,TRBJ2-3,many,TGTGCCAGCAGTTACGAAGCCAGCACAGATACGCAGTATTTT,CASSYEASTDTQYF
NA,TRBV3-1,TRBJ2-4,NA,TGTGCCAGCAGCCAAGGTTCCGACAGGTATTCTGATCTAGCCGAAAACATTCAGTACTTC,CASSQGSDRYSDLAENIQYF
NA,TRBV2,TRBJ1-5,NA,TGTGCCAGCAGGGAAGACGTGTATAGCAATCAGCCCCAGCATTTT,CASREDVYSNQPQHF
TRBD1,TRBV4-1,TRBJ1-2,few,TGCGCCAGCAGCCAACCTGGGACAGATTTCTATGGCTACACCTTC,CASSQPGTDFYGYTF
TRBD1,TRBV12-3/TRBV12-4,TRBJ1-1,many,TGTGCCAGCAGCCAACTAGGGACAGGGGGCACTGAAGCTTTCTTT,CASSQLGTGGTEAFF
TRBD1,TRBV11-3,TRBJ2-5,NA,TGTGCCAGCAGCTTAGGTCGGAACAGGGGCTACCAAGAGACCCAGTACTTC,CASSLGRNRGYQETQYF
NA,TRBV25-1,TRBJ2-7,NA,TGTGCCAGCAGTGGGGACGGGCCCTACGAGCAGTACTTC,CASSGDGPYEQYF